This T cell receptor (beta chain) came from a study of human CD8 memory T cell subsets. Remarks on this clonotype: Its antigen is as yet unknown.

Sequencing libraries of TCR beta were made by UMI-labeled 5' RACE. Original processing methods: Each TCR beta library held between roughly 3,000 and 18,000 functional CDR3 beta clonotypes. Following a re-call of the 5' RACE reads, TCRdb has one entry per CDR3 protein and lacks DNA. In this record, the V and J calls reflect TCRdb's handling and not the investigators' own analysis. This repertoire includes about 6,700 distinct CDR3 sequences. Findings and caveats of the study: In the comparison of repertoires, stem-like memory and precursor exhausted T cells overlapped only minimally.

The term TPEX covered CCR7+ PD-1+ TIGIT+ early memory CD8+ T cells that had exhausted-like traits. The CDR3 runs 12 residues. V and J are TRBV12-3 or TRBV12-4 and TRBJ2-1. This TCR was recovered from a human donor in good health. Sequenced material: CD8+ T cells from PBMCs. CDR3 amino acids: CASNRLNNEQFF.